This T cell receptor (beta chain) was captured by sequencing in a study of blood T cell repertoires in COVID-19. The germline CDR1 and CDR2 sequences are MGHRA and YSYEKL. Trimming took 0 bases from V and 6 from J, leaving 11 bases between them. The CDR3 is 14 residues long. Sequencing was performed with immunoSEQ multiplex PCR; in TCRdb, only in-frame clones are kept and a portion is missing. Here the sample spans about 300,000 clones, 70% to 90% being singletons. The chain carries TRBV4-1 and TRBJ1-2, with unresolved D. The clonotype originates from a woman younger than 45 with COVID-19, enrolled during active disease. Sequencing was done on a sample of peripheral blood. This CDR3 reads CASSQDRTGDGYTF. Here the CDR3 DNA reads TGCGCCAGCAGCCAAGATAGGACGGGAGATGGCTACACCTTC.